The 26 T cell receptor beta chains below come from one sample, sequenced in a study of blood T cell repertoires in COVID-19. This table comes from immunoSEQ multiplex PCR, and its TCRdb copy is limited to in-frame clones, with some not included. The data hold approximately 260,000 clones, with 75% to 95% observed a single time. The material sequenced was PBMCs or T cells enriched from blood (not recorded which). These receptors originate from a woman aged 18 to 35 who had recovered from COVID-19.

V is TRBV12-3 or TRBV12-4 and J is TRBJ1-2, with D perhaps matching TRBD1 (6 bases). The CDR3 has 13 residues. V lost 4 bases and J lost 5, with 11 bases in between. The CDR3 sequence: CASSWDQGYGYTF. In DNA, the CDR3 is TGTGCCAGCAGTTGGGACCAGGGGTATGGCTACACCTTC.

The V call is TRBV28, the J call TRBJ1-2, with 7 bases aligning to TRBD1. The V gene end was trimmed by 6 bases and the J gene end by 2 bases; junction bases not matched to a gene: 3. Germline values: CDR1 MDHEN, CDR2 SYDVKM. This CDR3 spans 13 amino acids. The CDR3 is CASSQGQNYGYTF. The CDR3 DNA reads TGTGCCAGCAGCCAGGGACAGAACTATGGCTACACCTTC.

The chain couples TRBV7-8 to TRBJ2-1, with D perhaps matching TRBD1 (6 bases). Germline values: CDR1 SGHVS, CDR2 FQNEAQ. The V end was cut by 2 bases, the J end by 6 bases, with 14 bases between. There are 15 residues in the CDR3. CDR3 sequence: CASSLTGQPANEQFF. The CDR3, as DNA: TGTGCCAGCAGCTTAACCGGACAGCCCGCCAATGAGCAGTTCTTC.

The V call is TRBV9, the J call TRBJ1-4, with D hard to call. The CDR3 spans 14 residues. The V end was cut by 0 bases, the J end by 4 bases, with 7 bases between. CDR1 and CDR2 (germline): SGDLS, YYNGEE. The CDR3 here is CASSVGQVNEKLFF. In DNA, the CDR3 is TGTGCCAGCAGCGTAGGCCAGGTTAATGAAAAACTGTTTTTT.

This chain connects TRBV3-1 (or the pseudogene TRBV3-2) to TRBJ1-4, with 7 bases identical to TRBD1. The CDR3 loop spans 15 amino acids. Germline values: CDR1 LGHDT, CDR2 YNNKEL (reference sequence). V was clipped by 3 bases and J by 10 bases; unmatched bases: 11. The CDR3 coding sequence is TGTGCCAGCAGCCAGGCGACAGGGTCGTCTGGAAAACTGTTTTTT. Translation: CASSQATGSSGKLFF.

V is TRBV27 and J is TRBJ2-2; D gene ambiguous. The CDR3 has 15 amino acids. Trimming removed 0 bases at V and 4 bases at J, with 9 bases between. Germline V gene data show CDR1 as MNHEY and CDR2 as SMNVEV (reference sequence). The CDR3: CASSLSRSGTGELFF. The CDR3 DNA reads TGTGCCAGCAGTTTATCCAGGTCCGGCACCGGGGAGCTGTTTTTT.

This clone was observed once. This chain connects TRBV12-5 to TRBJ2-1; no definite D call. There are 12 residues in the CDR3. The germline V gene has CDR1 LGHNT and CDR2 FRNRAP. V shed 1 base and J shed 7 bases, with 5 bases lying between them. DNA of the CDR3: TGTGCTAGTGGTTTGGCCGGTAATGAGCAGTTCTTC. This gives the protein CASGLAGNEQFF.

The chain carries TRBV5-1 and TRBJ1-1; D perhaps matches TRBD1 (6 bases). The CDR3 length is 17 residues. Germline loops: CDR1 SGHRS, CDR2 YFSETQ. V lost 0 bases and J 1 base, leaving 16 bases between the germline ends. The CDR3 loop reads CASSLEPGGHSNTEAFF. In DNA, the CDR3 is TGCGCCAGCAGCTTGGAGCCTGGGGGACATTCGAACACTGAAGCTTTCTTT.

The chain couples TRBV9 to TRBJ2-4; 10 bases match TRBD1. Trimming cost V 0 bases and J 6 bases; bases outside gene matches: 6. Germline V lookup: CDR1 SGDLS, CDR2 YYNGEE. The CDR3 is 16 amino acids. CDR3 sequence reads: CASSVGTGGRGNIQYF. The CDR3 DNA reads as TGTGCCAGCAGCGTAGGGACAGGGGGGAGAGGAAACATTCAGTACTTC.

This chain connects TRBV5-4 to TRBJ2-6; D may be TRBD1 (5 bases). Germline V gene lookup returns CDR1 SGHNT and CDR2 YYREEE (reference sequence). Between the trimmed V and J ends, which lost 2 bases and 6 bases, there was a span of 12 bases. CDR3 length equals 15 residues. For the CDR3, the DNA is TGTGCCAGCAGCTTTCCCTTAGGGGAGGCCAACGTCCTGACTTTC. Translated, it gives CASSFPLGEANVLTF.

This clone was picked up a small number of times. CDR3: CASSPPGTGILYSGNTIYF. The CDR3 DNA follows: TGTGCCAGCAGCCCACCCGGGACAGGGATACTCTACTCCGGAAACACCATATATTTT. The gene calls are TRBV7-8 and TRBJ1-3, with 9 bases identical to TRBD1. The CDR3 loop spans 19 amino acids. The V and J ends lost 5 bases and 4 bases, in that order; junction bases with no gene match: 18. The germline CDR1 and CDR2 sequences are SGHVS and FQNEAQ.

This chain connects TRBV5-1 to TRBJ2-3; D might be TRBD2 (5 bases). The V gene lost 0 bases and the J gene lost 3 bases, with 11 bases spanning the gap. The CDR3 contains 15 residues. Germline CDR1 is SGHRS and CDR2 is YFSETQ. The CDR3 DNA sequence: TGCGCCAGCAGCTTGGACGGGATTAGTACAGATACGCAGTATTTT. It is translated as CASSLDGISTDTQYF.

The CDR3 DNA is TGTGCCAGCAGTTTTAGGACAAGAGGAGTCTATGGCTACACCTTC. Translated: CASSFRTRGVYGYTF. The V gene is TRBV28, the J gene TRBJ1-2; TRBD1 is a possible D gene (5 bases). Trimming took off 3 bases at V and 4 bases at J, with 15 bases between the two ends. The CDR3 sequence is 15 residues long. Germline V gene lookup returns CDR1 MDHEN and CDR2 SYDVKM.

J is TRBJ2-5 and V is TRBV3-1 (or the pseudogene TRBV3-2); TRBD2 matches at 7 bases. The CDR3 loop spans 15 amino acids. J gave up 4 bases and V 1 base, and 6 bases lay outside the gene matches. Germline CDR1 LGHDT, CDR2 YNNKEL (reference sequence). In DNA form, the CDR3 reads TGTGCCAGCAGCCAAGCTTTGCGGGGGAGAGAGACCCAGTACTTC. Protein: CASSQALRGRETQYF.

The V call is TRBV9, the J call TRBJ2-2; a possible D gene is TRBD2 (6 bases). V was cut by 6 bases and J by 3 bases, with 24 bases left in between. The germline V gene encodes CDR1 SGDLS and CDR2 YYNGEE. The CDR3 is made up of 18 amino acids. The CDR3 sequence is CASTSGEVLGGDTGELFF. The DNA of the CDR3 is TGTGCCAGCACCTCCGGGGAAGTATTAGGCGGGGACACCGGGGAGCTGTTTTTT.

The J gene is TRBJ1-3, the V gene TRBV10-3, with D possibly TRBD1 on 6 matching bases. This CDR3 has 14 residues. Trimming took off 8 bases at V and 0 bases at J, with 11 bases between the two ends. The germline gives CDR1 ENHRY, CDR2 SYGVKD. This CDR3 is CAIAEDSSGNTIYF. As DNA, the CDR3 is TGTGCCATCGCAGAGGACAGCTCTGGAAACACCATATATTTT.

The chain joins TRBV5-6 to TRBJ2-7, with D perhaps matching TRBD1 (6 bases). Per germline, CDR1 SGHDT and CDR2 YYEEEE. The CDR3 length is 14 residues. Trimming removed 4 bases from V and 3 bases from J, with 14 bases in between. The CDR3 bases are TGTGCCAGCAGCGATGTCAGGGGCCTCTACGAGCAGTACTTC. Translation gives CASSDVRGLYEQYF.

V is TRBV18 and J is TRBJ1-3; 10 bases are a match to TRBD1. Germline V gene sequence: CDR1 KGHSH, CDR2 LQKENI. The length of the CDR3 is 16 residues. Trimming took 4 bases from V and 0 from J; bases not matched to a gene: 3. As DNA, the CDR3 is TGTGCCAGCTCACACCGGGACAGGGGCTCTGGAAACACCATATATTTT. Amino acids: CASSHRDRGSGNTIYF.

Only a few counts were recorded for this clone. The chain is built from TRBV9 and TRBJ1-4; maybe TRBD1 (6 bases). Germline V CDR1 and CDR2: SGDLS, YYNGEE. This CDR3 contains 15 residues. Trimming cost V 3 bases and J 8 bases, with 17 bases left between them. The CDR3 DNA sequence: TGTGCCAGCAGCGATCCTAGGGACACTAGGGAAAAACTGTTTTTT. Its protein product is CASSDPRDTREKLFF.

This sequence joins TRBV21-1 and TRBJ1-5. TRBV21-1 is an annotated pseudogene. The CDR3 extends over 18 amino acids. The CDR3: CASSKVAGDSNSNQPQHF. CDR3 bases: TGTGCCAGCAGCAAAGTAGCGGGGGACAGCAATAGCAATCAGCCCCAGCATTTT.

The CDR3 nucleotides read TGTGCCAGCAGCTTAGACTACGCTAGCGGGAGTCTAGGCAATGAGCAGTTCTTC. Encoded protein: CASSLDYASGSLGNEQFF. This chain links TRBV11-3 with TRBJ2-1; 10 positions agree with TRBD2. This CDR3 is built from 18 residues. With 0 bases clipped from V and 6 bases from J, the junction kept 11 bases outside the gene matches. From germline, CDR1 is SGHNT and CDR2 YENEEA.

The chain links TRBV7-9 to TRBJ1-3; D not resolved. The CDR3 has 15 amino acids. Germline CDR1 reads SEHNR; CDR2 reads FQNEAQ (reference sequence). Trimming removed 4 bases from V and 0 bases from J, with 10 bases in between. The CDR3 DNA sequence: TGTGCCAGCAGCTCCATAGTCGCCTCTGGAAACACCATATATTTT. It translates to CASSSIVASGNTIYF.

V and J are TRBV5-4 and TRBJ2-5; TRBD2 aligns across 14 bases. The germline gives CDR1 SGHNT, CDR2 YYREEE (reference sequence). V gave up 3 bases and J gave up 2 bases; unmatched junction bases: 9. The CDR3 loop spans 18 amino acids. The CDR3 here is CASSSTSGRAIQQETQYF. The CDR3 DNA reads TGTGCCAGCAGCTCGACTAGCGGGAGGGCGATTCAACAAGAGACCCAGTACTTC.

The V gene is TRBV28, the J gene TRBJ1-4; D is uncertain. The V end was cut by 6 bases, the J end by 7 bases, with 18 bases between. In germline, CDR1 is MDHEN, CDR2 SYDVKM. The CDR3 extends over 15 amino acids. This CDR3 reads CASSLNTPGSEKLFF. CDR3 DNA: TGTGCCAGCAGCCTAAACACCCCCGGGAGTGAAAAACTGTTTTTT.

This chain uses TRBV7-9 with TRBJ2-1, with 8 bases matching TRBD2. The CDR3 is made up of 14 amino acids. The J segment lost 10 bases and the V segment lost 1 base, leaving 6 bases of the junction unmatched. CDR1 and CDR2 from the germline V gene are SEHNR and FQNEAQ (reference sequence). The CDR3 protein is CASSLDGGTREQFF. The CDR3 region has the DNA TGTGCCAGCAGCTTAGATGGCGGGACTAGGGAGCAGTTCTTC.

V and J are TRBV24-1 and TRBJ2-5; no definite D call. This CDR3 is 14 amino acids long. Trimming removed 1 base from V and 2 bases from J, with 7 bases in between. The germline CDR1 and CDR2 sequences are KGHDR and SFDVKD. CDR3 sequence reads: CATSDFAEQETQYF. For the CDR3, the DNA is TGTGCCACCAGTGATTTTGCGGAGCAAGAGACCCAGTACTTC.